A selection of T cell receptor beta chains follows, all from one sample in a study of early T cells in non-severe SARS-CoV-2 infection. TCRdb used MiXCR to reprocess the 5' RACE reads, holding one entry per CDR3 protein. In the table there are around 57,000 distinct CDR3 sequences, about 10% of which are singletons. Sample: whole blood. These TCRs come from an adult who was a healthcare worker with PCR-confirmed SARS-CoV-2 infection or an uninfected control (not recorded which). Both conserved end residues are part of each CDR3. A D gene is named only where the DNA matches it firmly. Not every row has a clone size; where given, it reads once, few, many or a size class.

TRBD2,TRBV30,TRBJ2-6,many,CATGRSGANVLTF,TGTGCCACCGGGAGGTCCGGGGCCAACGTCCTGACTTTC
-,TRBV6-1,TRBJ1-1,-,CASSELTRNTEAFF,TGTGCCAGCAGTGAATTGACTCGGAACACTGAAGCTTTCTTT
-,TRBV12-3/TRBV12-4,TRBJ2-1,many,CASRGGRFLNEQFF,TGTGCCAGCAGAGGAGGGAGATTTCTAAATGAGCAGTTCTTC
-,TRBV15,TRBJ2-3,-,CATQSPDTDTQYF,TGTGCCACCCAGTCCCCAGACACAGATACGCAGTATTTT
-,TRBV11-2,TRBJ2-3,many,CASSLGRGARTDTQYF,TGTGCCAGCAGCTTAGGTCGGGGGGCCCGCACAGATACGCAGTATTTT
-,TRBV6-5,TRBJ2-1,few,CASSRELNNEQFF,TGTGCCAGCAGTCGGGAGCTTAACAATGAGCAGTTCTTC
-,TRBV12-3/TRBV12-4,TRBJ1-2,many,CASSLNGVRDGYTF,TGTGCCAGCAGTTTAAACGGCGTTAGGGATGGCTACACCTTC
TRBD1,TRBV6-2/TRBV6-3,TRBJ2-2,-,CASSFRQGTGELFF,TGTGCCAGCAGTTTCAGACAGGGGACCGGGGAGCTGTTTTTT
TRBD1,TRBV18,TRBJ1-1,few,CASSPGTANTEAFF,TGTGCCAGCTCACCCGGGACAGCCAACACTGAAGCTTTCTTT
-,TRBV7-6,TRBJ1-1,many,CASSPGPRVRVNTEAFF,TGTGCCAGCAGCCCTGGGCCCAGGGTAAGAGTGAACACTGAAGCTTTCTTT
-,TRBV3-1,TRBJ1-1,many,CASSRGMEAFF,TGTGCCAGCAGCCGGGGTATGGAAGCTTTCTTT
-,TRBV7-2,TRBJ2-3,-,CASSSGRTGSTDTQYF,TGTGCCAGCAGCTCGGGGCGGACGGGCTCCACAGATACGCAGTATTTT
-,TRBV7-2,TRBJ1-6,many,CASSSPTGSVSPLHF,TGTGCCAGCAGCTCACCCACAGGGTCGGTCTCACCCCTCCACTTT
-,TRBV6-6,TRBJ1-2,many,CASSYGAAEYGYTF,TGTGCCAGCAGTTACGGGGCAGCTGAATATGGCTACACCTTC
TRBD1,TRBV4-1,TRBJ1-1,few,CASSQRQGGTEAFF,TGCGCCAGCAGCCAACGACAGGGGGGCACTGAAGCTTTCTTT
-,TRBV7-6,TRBJ2-5,many,CASRIGGGETQYF,TGTGCCAGCAGGATAGGAGGGGGGGAGACCCAGTACTTC
-,TRBV7-9,TRBJ1-2,few,CASSPSNQDGYTF,TGTGCCAGCAGCCCAAGCAATCAGGATGGCTACACCTTC
-,TRBV11-2,TRBJ2-7,few,CASSSRLEVSYEQYF,TGTGCCAGCAGCTCAAGACTAGAAGTATCCTACGAGCAGTACTTC
TRBD1,TRBV6-1,TRBJ2-1,few,CASSEEGQGINEQFF,TGTGCCAGCAGTGAAGAGGGACAGGGTATCAATGAGCAGTTCTTC
-,TRBV5-4,TRBJ2-1,many,CASSLRDGLNEQFF,TGTGCCAGCAGCTTGCGGGACGGACTCAATGAGCAGTTCTTC
TRBD2,TRBV29-1,TRBJ2-3,many,CSVRAGYTDTQYF,TGCAGCGTTAGAGCGGGGTACACAGATACGCAGTATTTT
-,TRBV27,TRBJ1-1,many,CASSLSRGPEAFF,TGTGCCAGCAGTTTATCTAGGGGTCCCGAAGCTTTCTTT
-,TRBV6-4,TRBJ1-2,many,CASSRTAGGYDGYTF,TGTGCCAGCAGTAGGACAGCGGGCGGATATGATGGCTACACCTTC
-,TRBV7-9,TRBJ1-5,many,CASSLARISDGDRERGNQPQHF,TGTGCCAGCAGCTTAGCGCGGATTAGCGATGGGGACCGAGAGCGAGGGAATCAGCCCCAGCATTTT
-,TRBV2,TRBJ2-7,few,CASRGPYEQYF,TGTGCCAGCAGAGGTCCCTACGAGCAGTACTTC
-,TRBV6-6,TRBJ1-5,many,CASSENAGDGNQPQHF,TGTGCCAGCAGCGAAAATGCAGGGGATGGCAATCAGCCCCAGCATTTT